This T cell receptor (beta chain) stems from a study of PD-1 blockade in classical Hodgkin lymphoma. Study-level points and caveats: Healthy donors were reported to have higher baseline TCR diversity than newly diagnosed patients.

This clone was counted only a few times. The antigen remains undetermined. Every patient relapsed after autologous stem cell transplantation, and brentuximab vedotin exposure varied. Germline CDR1 and CDR2: SGHAT and FQNNGV. The length of the CDR3 is 13 residues. Trimming pared 2 bases from V and 3 bases from J, leaving 4 bases between. Assay used: immunoSEQ multiplex PCR; TCRdb lists only in-frame clones, some missing. The repertoire has fewer than 25,000 clones, more than 80% of them found once; the top ten carry around 8.3%. This TCR was recovered from a human donor with classical Hodgkin lymphoma. The chain carries TRBV11-2 and TRBJ2-2; D uncertain. The sequences come from peripheral blood mononuclear cells (PBMCs), collected before the second cycle of nivolumab. Here the CDR3 DNA reads TGTGCCAGCAGCTTAATTTACACCGGGGAGCTGTTTTTT. It is translated as CASSLIYTGELFF.